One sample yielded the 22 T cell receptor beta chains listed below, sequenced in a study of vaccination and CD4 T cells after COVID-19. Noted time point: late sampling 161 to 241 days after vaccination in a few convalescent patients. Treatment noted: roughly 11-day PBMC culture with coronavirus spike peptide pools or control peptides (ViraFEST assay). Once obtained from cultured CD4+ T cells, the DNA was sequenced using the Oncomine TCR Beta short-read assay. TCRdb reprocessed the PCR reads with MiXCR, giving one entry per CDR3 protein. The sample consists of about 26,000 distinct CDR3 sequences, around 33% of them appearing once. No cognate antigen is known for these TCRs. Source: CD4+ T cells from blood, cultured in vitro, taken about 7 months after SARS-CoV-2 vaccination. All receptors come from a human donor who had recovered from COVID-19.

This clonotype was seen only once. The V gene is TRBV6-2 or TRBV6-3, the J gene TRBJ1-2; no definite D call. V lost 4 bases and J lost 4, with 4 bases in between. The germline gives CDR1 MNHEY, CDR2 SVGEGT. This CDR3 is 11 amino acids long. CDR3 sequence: CASSWTYGYTF. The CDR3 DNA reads TGTGCCAGCAGTTGGACCTATGGCTACACCTTC.

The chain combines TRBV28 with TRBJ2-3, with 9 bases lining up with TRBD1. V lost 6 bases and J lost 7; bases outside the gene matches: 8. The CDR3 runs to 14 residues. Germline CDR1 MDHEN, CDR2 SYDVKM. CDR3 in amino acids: CASSQTGGGYTQYF. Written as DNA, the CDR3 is TGTGCCAGCAGCCAAACAGGGGGCGGTTATACGCAGTATTTT.

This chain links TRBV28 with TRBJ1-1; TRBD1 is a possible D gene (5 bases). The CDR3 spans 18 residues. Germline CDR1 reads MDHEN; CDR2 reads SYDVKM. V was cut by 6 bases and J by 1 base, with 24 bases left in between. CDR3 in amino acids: CASRFPNGRGRGNTEAFF. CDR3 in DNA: TGTGCCAGCAGGTTTCCTAACGGACGGGGGAGGGGGAACACTGAAGCTTTCTTT.

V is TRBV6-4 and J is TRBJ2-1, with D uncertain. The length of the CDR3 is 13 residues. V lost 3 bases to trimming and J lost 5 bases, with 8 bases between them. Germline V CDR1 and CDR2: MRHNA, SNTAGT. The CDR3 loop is CASSEVADNEQFF. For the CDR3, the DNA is TGTGCCAGCAGTGAAGTTGCGGACAATGAGCAGTTCTTC.

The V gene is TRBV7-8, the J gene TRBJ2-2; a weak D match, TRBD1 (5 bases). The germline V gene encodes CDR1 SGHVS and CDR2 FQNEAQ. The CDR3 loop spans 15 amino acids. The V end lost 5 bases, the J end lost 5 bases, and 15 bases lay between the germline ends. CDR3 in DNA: TGTGCCAGCAGCCGCCTAGGGGCAGGGACCGGGGAGCTGTTTTTT. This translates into CASSRLGAGTGELFF.

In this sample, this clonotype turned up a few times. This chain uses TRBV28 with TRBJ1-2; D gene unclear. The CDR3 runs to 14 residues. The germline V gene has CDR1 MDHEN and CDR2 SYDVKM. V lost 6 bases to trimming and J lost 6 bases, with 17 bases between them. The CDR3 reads CASRPTGRRDGYTF. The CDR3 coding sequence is TGTGCCAGCAGACCCACTGGACGGCGTGATGGCTACACCTTC.

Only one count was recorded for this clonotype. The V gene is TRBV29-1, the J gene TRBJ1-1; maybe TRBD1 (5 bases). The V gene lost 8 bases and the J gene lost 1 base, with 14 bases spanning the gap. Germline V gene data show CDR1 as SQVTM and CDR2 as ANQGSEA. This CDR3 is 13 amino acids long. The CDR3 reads CSTQESWNTEAFF. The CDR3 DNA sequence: TGCAGCACACAGGAATCCTGGAACACTGAAGCTTTCTTT.

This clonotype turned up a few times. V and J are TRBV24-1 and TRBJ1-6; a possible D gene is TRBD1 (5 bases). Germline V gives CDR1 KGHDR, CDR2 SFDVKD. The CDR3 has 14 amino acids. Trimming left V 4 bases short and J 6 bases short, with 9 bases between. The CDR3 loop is CATSDNRINSPLHF. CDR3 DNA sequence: TGTGCCACCAGTGACAACAGGATTAATTCACCCCTCCACTTT.

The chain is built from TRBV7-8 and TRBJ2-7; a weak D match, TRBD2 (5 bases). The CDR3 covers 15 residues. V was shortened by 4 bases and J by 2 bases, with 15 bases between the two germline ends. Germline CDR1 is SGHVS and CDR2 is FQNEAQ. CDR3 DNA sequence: TGTGCCAGCAGCTCCCAGAGCGGTTCCCCCTACGAGCAGTACTTC. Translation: CASSSQSGSPYEQYF.

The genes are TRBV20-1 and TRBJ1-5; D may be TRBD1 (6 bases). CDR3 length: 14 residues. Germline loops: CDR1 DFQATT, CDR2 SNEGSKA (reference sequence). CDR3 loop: CSVTGTNSNQPQHF. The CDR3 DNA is TGCAGCGTCACCGGGACAAATAGCAATCAGCCCCAGCATTTT.

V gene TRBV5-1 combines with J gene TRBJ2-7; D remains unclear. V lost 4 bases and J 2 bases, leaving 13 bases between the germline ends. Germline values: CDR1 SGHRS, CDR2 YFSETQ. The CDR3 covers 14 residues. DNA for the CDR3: TGCGCCAGCAGCGCCTCGGACCCAACCTACGAGCAGTACTTC. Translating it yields CASSASDPTYEQYF.

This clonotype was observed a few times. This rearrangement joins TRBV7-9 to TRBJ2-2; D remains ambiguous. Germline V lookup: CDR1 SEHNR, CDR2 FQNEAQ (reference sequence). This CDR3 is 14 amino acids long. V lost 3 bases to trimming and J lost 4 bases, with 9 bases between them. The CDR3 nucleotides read TGTGCCAGCAGCTTTGGGGAAAGCACCGGGGAGCTGTTTTTT. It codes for CASSFGESTGELFF.

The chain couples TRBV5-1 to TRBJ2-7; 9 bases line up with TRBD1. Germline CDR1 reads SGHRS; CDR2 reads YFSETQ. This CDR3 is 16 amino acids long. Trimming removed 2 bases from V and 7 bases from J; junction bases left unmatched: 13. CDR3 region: CASSFTGGGHPREQYF. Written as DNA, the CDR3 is TGCGCCAGCAGCTTTACAGGGGGCGGGCATCCTAGGGAGCAGTACTTC.

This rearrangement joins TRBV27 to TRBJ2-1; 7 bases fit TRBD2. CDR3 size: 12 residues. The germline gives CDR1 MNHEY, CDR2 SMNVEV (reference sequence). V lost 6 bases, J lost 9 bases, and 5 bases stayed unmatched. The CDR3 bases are TGTGCCAGCAGCTCACTAGCGTCTGAGCAGTTCTTC. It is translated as CASSSLASEQFF.

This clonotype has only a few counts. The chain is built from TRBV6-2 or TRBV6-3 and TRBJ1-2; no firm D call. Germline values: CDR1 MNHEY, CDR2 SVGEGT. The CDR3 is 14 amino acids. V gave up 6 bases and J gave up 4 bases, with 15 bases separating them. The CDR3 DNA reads TGTGCCAGCAGACCTCCGCAGGCGGCCTATGGCTACACCTTC. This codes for CASRPPQAAYGYTF.

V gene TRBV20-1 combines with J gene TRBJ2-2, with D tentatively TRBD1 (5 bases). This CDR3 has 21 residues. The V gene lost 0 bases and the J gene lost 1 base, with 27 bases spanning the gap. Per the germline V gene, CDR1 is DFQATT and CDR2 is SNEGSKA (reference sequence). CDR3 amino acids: CSARDWSGQGFPGVNTGELFF. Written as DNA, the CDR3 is TGCAGTGCTAGAGACTGGAGTGGGCAGGGCTTCCCTGGGGTGAACACCGGGGAGCTGTTTTTT.

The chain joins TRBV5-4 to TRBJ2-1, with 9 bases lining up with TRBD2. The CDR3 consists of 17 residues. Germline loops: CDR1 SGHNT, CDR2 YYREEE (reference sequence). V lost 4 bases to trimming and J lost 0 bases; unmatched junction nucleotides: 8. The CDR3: CASSHGTSRGSYNEQFF. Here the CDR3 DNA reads TGTGCCAGCAGCCACGGGACTAGCCGGGGCTCCTACAATGAGCAGTTCTTC.

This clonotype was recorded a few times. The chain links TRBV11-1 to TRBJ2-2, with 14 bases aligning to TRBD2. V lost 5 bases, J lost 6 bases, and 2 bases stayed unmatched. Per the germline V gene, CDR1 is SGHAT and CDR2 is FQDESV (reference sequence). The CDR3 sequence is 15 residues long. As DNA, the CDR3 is TGTGCCAGCAGCGGGGGACTAGCGGGAGCCGGGGAGCTGTTTTTT. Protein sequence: CASSGGLAGAGELFF.

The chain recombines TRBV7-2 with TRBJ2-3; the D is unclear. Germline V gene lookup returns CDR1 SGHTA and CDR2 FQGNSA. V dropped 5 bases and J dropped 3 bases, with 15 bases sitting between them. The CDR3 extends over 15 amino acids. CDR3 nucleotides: TGTGCCAGCAGCCCTGGGATCCTAACGACAGATACGCAGTATTTT. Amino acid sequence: CASSPGILTTDTQYF.

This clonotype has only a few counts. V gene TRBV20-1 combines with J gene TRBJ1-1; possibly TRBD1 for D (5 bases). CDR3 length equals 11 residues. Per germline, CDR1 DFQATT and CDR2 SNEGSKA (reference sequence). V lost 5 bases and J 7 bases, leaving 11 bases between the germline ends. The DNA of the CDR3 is TGCAGTGCTTTCCACGGGGGTGAAGCTTTCTTT. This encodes CSAFHGGEAFF.

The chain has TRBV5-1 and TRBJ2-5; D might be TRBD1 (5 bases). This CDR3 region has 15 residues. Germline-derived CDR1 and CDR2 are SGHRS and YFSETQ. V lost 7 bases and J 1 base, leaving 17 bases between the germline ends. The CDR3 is CASHIQGLSQETQYF. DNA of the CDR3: TGCGCCAGCCATATTCAGGGTCTAAGCCAAGAGACCCAGTACTTC.

The CDR3 sequence: CASKTRLADIYNEQFF. DNA of the CDR3: TGTGCCAGCAAAACCCGACTAGCGGATATTTACAATGAGCAGTTCTTC. The gene calls are TRBV2 and TRBJ2-1, with 9 bases matching TRBD2. Germline V gene lookup returns CDR1 SNHLY and CDR2 FYNNEI. The CDR3 contains 16 residues. J gave up 4 bases and V 7 bases, and 11 bases lay outside the gene matches.